What follows describes a single T cell receptor (beta chain). The CDR3 covers 10 residues. V dropped 2 bases and J dropped 8 bases, with 1 base sitting between them. CDR1 and CDR2 (germline): SNHLY, FYNNEI. No patient had autoimmune disease or received systemic immunosuppression. Sampled blood was obtained at baseline, cycle 4 day 1, and cycle 7 day 1. These data originate in a study of OX40 agonist ivuxolimab in advanced cancers. Study-level background: Recorded diagnoses for dose-escalation patients were hepatocellular carcinoma, melanoma, renal cell or head and neck cancer. Partial responses were achieved by three patients: one hepatocellular carcinoma, two cutaneous melanoma.

Clones were read by immunoSEQ multiplex PCR, and TCRdb kept only the in-frame ones, dropping some. Of around 67,000 clones listed, 87% were seen once; the top ten hold about 1.3%. The origin of this receptor is an adult with an advanced solid tumor such as melanoma, head and neck, liver or kidney cancer. The chain couples TRBV2 to TRBJ2-1, with D hard to call. Material: CD4+ or CD8+ T cells sorted from blood, obtained in a trial of the OX40 agonist ivuxolimab. CDR3 DNA: TGTGCCAGCAGTGAATATGAGCAGTTCTTC. It translates to CASSEYEQFF.